These 20 T cell receptor beta chains were all obtained from the same sample, sequenced in a study of cytomegalovirus exposure and HLA in healthy donors. This PCR relied on a set of 60 Vbeta primers and 13 Jbeta primers. Generated by immunoSEQ multiplex PCR, the TCRdb table keeps only in-frame clones and is missing some. The table has roughly 100,000 clones, 75% to 85% seen once. The sequencing input was PBMCs. These TCRs come from a man aged 30 to 45 in good health and CMV-seronegative.

The chain combines TRBV29-1 with TRBJ1-1, with 10 bases matching TRBD1. Losses at the gene ends were 6 bases for V and 5 bases for J; bases not matched to a gene: 6. Germline assignment: CDR1 SQVTM and CDR2 ANQGSEA. This CDR3 is built from 13 residues. Written as DNA, the CDR3 is TGCAGCGTCTCCGGGACAGGGGAAACTGAAGCTTTCTTT. Its protein is CSVSGTGETEAFF.

V and J are TRBV7-8 and TRBJ1-6; 7 nucleotides align to TRBD1. Germline V gene sequence: CDR1 SGHVS, CDR2 FQNEAQ. Trimming took 1 base from V and 7 from J; bases not matched to a gene: 1. CDR3 length: 14 residues. The CDR3 DNA reads as TGTGCCAGCAGCTTAGTACAGGGGAATTCACCCCTCCACTTT. Its protein product is CASSLVQGNSPLHF.

The chain joins TRBV9 to TRBJ2-3; 9 nucleotides line up with TRBD2. J was trimmed by 6 bases and V by 2 bases; bases with no gene match: 4. Germline V CDR1 and CDR2: SGDLS, YYNGEE. CDR3 length: 14 residues. CDR3 DNA sequence: TGTGCCAGCAGCGTGATAGCGGGAGTGGATACGCAGTATTTT. Translating gives CASSVIAGVDTQYF.

The chain carries TRBV18 and TRBJ2-1, with D perhaps TRBD2 (5 bases). The CDR3 is made up of 14 amino acids. Germline loops: CDR1 KGHSH, CDR2 LQKENI. V was trimmed by 3 bases and J by 12 bases, leaving 18 bases between them. CDR3 in DNA: TGTGCCAGCTCACCGGGTAGGGAAAACGAGGGGCAGTTCTTC. It is translated as CASSPGRENEGQFF.

The genes are TRBV9 and TRBJ1-1; no reliable D call. Germline V gives CDR1 SGDLS, CDR2 YYNGEE. The CDR3 is 12 residues long. V lost 3 bases and J lost 0, with 3 bases in between. CDR3 residues: CASSDMNTEAFF. In nucleotides, the CDR3 is TGTGCCAGCAGCGACATGAACACTGAAGCTTTCTTT.

V and J are TRBV30 and TRBJ1-1, with 8 bases identical to TRBD1. Per germline, CDR1 GTSNPN and CDR2 SVGIG (reference sequence). The CDR3 is made up of 11 amino acids. Trimming removed 5 bases from V and 8 bases from J; junction bases left unmatched: 4. CDR3 DNA sequence: TGTGCCTGGGTCACAGGGGGAGAAGCTTTCTTT. Amino acid sequence: CAWVTGGEAFF.

In this sample, this clone turned up once. The chain employs TRBV7-6 and TRBJ2-3; D perhaps matches TRBD2 (6 bases). The V gene lost 2 bases and the J gene lost 1 base, with 10 bases spanning the gap. Germline V gene sequence: CDR1 SGHVS, CDR2 FNYEAQ. The CDR3 consists of 15 residues. The CDR3 coding sequence is TGTGCCAGCAGCTTACTAGCGTGGGGCACAGATACGCAGTATTTT. Its translation: CASSLLAWGTDTQYF.

CDR3: CASSLSAGVEETQYF. The DNA for the CDR3 is TGTGCCAGCAGCTTATCGGCGGGGGTGGAAGAGACCCAGTACTTC. J is TRBJ2-5 and V is TRBV7-2; 7 bases agree with TRBD2. Germline CDR1 reads SGHTA; CDR2 reads FQGNSA. V shed 2 bases, J shed 3 bases, and the junction held 6 bases outside the gene matches. CDR3 length: 15 amino acids.

CDR3 in amino acids: CASSERQTSYTF. The CDR3 DNA follows: TGTGCCAGCAGTGAGCGGCAGACGAGCTACACCTTC. This chain uses TRBV25-1 with TRBJ1-2; D gene uncertain. V lost 3 bases, J lost 9 bases, and 11 bases lay in between. CDR1 MGHDK and CDR2 SYGVNS come from the germline V gene. The CDR3 length is 12 residues.

The chain has TRBV7-6 and TRBJ2-5; D gene unclear. The CDR3 is made up of 13 amino acids. CDR1 is SGHVS, CDR2 FNYEAQ, per germline. The V end was cut by 3 bases, the J end by 2 bases, with 7 bases between. In nucleotides, the CDR3 is TGTGCCAGCAGCTTCTCCCAGCAAGAGACCCAGTACTTC. The encoded protein is CASSFSQQETQYF.

This clone was observed once. The rearrangement joins TRBV7-2 to TRBJ1-5, with 8 nucleotides matching TRBD1. There are 15 residues in the CDR3. J was trimmed by 5 bases and V by 5 bases; bases with no gene match: 8. From germline, CDR1 is SGHTA and CDR2 FQGNSA. This CDR3 is CASSRAGTGDQPQHF. CDR3 nucleotides: TGTGCCAGCAGCCGCGCCGGGACAGGCGATCAGCCCCAGCATTTT.

The CDR3 is CASSGDRGLLYF. Here the CDR3 DNA reads TGTGCCAGCAGTGGGGACAGGGGGCTTCTGTATTTT. The chain combines TRBV9 with TRBJ2-3; TRBD1 agrees at 12 bases. In germline, CDR1 is SGDLS, CDR2 YYNGEE. The CDR3 extends over 12 amino acids. V shed 5 bases, J shed 14 bases, and the junction held 6 bases outside the gene matches.

The chain recombines TRBV4-1 with TRBJ2-3; D may be TRBD2 (6 bases). Trimming shortened V by 4 bases and J by 2 bases, and 10 bases separated the two germline ends. Germline V gene lookup returns CDR1 MGHRA and CDR2 YSYEKL. This CDR3 has 14 residues. The DNA of the CDR3 is TGCGCCAGCAGCCCCGCGGGGCCCACAGATACGCAGTATTTT. Amino acids: CASSPAGPTDTQYF.

In its sample, this clone is medium-sized. The CDR3 nucleotides read TGCGCCAGCAGCCCGAAACAGGGCCGCACCGGGGAGCTGTTTTTT. Amino acid sequence: CASSPKQGRTGELFF. The gene calls are TRBV5-1 and TRBJ2-2; D might be TRBD1 (6 bases). CDR1 is SGHRS and CDR2 is YFSETQ in the germline V gene. V was trimmed by 4 bases and J by 4 bases, leaving 14 bases between them. This CDR3 comprises 15 residues.

In this sample, this clone turned up a few times. The chain joins TRBV4-3 to TRBJ1-4; maybe TRBD1 (5 bases). Trimming pared 4 bases from V and 8 bases from J, leaving 11 bases between. Per the germline V gene, CDR1 is LGHNA and CDR2 is YSLEER. The CDR3 spans 13 residues. The CDR3, as DNA: TGCGCCAGCAGCCCTGGTCAGGGCGAAAAACTGTTTTTT. Translation: CASSPGQGEKLFF.

The genes are TRBV7-8 and TRBJ2-7; possible D gene TRBD2, 7 bases. The CDR3 contains 18 residues. The ends were cut back, 5 bases at V and 2 bases at J, with 25 bases in the middle. The germline V gene has CDR1 SGHVS and CDR2 FQNEAQ. Written as DNA, the CDR3 is TGTGCCAGCAGCCGTAAACGAGGTGCGGGGGCCGTTCCCTACGAGCAGTACTTC. Encoded protein: CASSRKRGAGAVPYEQYF.

The table lists this clone with a few counts. This chain uses TRBV5-1 with TRBJ1-4; D gene unclear. Per the germline V gene, CDR1 is SGHRS and CDR2 is YFSETQ. The V gene lost 3 bases and the J gene lost 10 bases, with 22 bases spanning the gap. The CDR3 length is 16 residues. The CDR3: CASSSDEGSLAGKLFF. As DNA, the CDR3 is TGCGCCAGCAGCTCAGACGAAGGGAGTTTAGCGGGAAAACTGTTTTTT.

The chain carries TRBV5-1 and TRBJ2-7; D perhaps matches TRBD1 (6 bases). Germline CDR1 and CDR2: SGHRS and YFSETQ. There are 14 residues in the CDR3. V gave up 4 bases and J gave up 6 bases, with 17 bases separating them. The CDR3 coding sequence is TGCGCCAGCAGCGTACCCGGACAGCCCTCCGAGCAGTACTTC. Translated, it gives CASSVPGQPSEQYF.

In nucleotides, the CDR3 is TGTGCCAGCAGTGCGACAGATACGCAGTATTTT. Translating it yields CASSATDTQYF. V usage is TRBV25-1 and J usage is TRBJ2-3; D not resolved. This CDR3 has 11 residues. The V end was cut by 4 bases, the J end by 3 bases, with 2 bases between. Germline lookup yields CDR1 MGHDK and CDR2 SYGVNS.

V gene TRBV6-1 combines with J gene TRBJ1-4, with TRBD1 matching 7 bases. Germline CDR1 and CDR2: MNHNS and SASEGT. The length of the CDR3 is 14 residues. V gave up 6 bases and J gave up 4 bases; unmatched junction bases: 5. The CDR3 loop reads CASRLDRSNEKLFF. CDR3 DNA: TGTGCCAGCAGACTGGACAGGAGTAATGAAAAACTGTTTTTT.